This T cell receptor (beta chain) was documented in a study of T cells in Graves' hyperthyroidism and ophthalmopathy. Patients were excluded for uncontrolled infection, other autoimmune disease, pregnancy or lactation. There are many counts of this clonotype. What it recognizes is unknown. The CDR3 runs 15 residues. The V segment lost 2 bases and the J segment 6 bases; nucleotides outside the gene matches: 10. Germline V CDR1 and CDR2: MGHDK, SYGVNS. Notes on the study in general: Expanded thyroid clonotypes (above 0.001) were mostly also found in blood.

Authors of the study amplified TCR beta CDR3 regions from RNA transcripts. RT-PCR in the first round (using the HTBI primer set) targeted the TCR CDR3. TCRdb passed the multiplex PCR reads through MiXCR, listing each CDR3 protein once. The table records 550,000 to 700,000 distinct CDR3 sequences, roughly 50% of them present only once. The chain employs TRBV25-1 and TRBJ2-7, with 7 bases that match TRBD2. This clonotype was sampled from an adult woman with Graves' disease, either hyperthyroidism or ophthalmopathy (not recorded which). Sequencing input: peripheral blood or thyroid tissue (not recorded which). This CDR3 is CASSEGRGIRAEQYF. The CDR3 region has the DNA TGTGCCAGCAGTGAAGGGCGGGGGATCCGGGCCGAGCAGTACTTC.